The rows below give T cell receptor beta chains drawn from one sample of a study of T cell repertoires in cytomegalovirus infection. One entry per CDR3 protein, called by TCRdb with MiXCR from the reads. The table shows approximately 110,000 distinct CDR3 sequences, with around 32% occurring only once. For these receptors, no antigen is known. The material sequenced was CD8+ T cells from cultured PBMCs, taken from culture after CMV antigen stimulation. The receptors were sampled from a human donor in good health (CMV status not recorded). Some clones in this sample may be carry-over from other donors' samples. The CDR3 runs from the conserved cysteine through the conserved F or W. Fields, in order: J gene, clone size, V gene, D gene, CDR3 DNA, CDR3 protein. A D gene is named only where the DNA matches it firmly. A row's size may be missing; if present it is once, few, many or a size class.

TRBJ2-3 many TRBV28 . TGTGCCAGCAGTCTCCGGACAGCAGATACGCAGTATTTT CASSLRTADTQYF
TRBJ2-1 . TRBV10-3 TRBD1 TGTGCCATCAGTGAGTCTAGACAGGGCAATGAGCAGTTCTTC CAISESRQGNEQFF
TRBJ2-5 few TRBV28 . TGTGCCAGCAGTTACCTAGGTGGGGAGACCCAGTACTTC CASSYLGGETQYF
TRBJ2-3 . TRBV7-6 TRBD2 TGTGCCAGCAGCTCCGCAGCGGGGGCCAAGACAGATACGCAGTATTTT CASSSAAGAKTDTQYF
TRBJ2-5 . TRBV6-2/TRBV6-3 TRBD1 TGTGCCAGCAGTTCTTTCGGACAGGGTGTGAGCGAGACCCAGTACTTC CASSSFGQGVSETQYF
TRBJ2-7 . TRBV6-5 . TGTGCCAGCAGTTACACCTATGGGACAATCGTCGACTTC CASSYTYGTIVDF
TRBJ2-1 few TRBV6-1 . TGTGCCAGCTTGGAAGTAGTGACGAATGAGCAGTTCTTC CASLEVVTNEQFF
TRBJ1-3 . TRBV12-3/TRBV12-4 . TGTGCCAGCAGTTTTTCGACAGCCAAATCTGGAAACACCATATATTTT CASSFSTAKSGNTIYF
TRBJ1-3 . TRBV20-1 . TGCAGTGCTAGAGCTAGGCTCCTCGGGAGCTCTGGAAACACCATATATTTT CSARARLLGSSGNTIYF
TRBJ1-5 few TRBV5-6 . TGTGCCAGCAGCTTGGAAGGGGTTAGCAATCAGCCCCAGCATTTT CASSLEGVSNQPQHF
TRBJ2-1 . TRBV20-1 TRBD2 TGCAGTGCTAGAACCAGCGGGGTTGCGTCGGAGCAGTTCTTC CSARTSGVASEQFF
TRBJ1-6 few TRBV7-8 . TGTGCCAGCAGCTTAGAATTTTTGACAGAGACTTCCTATAATTCACCCCTCCACTTT CASSLEFLTETSYNSPLHF
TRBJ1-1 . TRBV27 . TGTGCCAGCAGTTTAGTGGCAGCCAACTTCTTTATGAACACTGAAGCTTTCTTT CASSLVAANFFMNTEAFF
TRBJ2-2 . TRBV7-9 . TGTGCCAGCAGCGAACTAGCTCTTGCCGGGGAGCTGTTTTTT CASSELALAGELFF
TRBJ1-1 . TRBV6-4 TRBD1 TGTGCCAGCAGGACAAAGGGACAGCAAGGGAGGAGCATGAACACTGAAGCTTTCTTT CASRTKGQQGRSMNTEAFF
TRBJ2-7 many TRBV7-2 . TGTGCCACCGCTAGGGACTACGAGCAGTACTTC CATARDYEQYF
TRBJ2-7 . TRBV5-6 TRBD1 TGTGCCAGCAGCTTCGAGCCGGGACAGCGATACTCCTACGAGCAGTACTTC CASSFEPGQRYSYEQYF
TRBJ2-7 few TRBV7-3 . TGTGCCAGCACCAAGGACAGCTACGAGCAGTACTTC CASTKDSYEQYF
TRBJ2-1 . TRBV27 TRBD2 TGTGCCAGCAGCATTTTGCAGGCTAGCGGGATCAATGAGCAGTTCTTC CASSILQASGINEQFF
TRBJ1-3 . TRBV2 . TGTGCCAGCAGGGATGGCATTACAAGGGGAAACACCATATATTTT CASRDGITRGNTIYF
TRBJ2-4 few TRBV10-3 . TGTGCCATCACCCTGACCCCTAATGAGGGAGGTAGGGCGTACTTC CAITLTPNEGGRAYF
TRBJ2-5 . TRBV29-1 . TGCAGCGTTGACCCCTCCTGGGGGCTCCAAGAGACCCAGTACTTC CSVDPSWGLQETQYF
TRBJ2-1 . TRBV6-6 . TGTGCCAGCACCATGACAGTGGAGTGGGCCTACAATGAGCAGTTCTTC CASTMTVEWAYNEQFF
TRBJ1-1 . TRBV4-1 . TGCGCCAGCTGTCCTTCGGGCGAAATGAACACTGAAGCTTTCTTT CASCPSGEMNTEAFF
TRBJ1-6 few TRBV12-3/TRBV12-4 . TGTGCCACCCAAAGGGGGAATTCACCCCTCCACTTT CATQRGNSPLHF
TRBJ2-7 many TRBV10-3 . TGTGCCATCAGTGAGCCGACAAGTTCCTACGAGCAGTACTTC CAISEPTSSYEQYF
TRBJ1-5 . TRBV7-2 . TGTGCCAGCAGCTTAGGTCTGGGGAGCAATCAGCCCCAGCATTTT CASSLGLGSNQPQHF
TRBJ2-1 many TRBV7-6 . TGTGCCAGCAGCTTGGACACCTACAATGAGCAGTTCTTC CASSLDTYNEQFF
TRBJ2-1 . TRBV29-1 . TGCAGCGTTGAAGGGAAGGAGAGCTCCTACAATGAGCAGTTCTTC CSVEGKESSYNEQFF
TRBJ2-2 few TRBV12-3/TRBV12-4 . TGTGCCAGCAGCCCTCCGGGACGGCTGAACACCGGGGAGCTGTTTTTT CASSPPGRLNTGELFF
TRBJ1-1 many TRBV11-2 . TGTGCCAGCAGCCCCCACACTATGAACACTGAAGCTTTCTTT CASSPHTMNTEAFF
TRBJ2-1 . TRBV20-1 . TGCAGTGCGAGACCAGGGGTCCCCTACTACAATGAGCAGTTCTTC CSARPGVPYYNEQFF
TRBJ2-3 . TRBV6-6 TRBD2 TGTGCCAGCAGTTACTCGCTACGGGCTAGCGGGGGGGCCACAGATACGCAGTATTTT CASSYSLRASGGATDTQYF
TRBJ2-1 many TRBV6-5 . TGTGCCAGCAGGCTTAGATTAGCGGCCCCCTACAATGAGCAGTTCTTC CASRLRLAAPYNEQFF
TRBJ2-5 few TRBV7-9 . TGTGCCAGCAGCTCCCATCAGGAGGGGGAGACCCAGTACTTC CASSSHQEGETQYF
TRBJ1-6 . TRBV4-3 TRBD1 TGCGCCAGCAGCCAAGGAGGTTCGGGACAGGGGACCTATAATTCACCCCTCCACTTT CASSQGGSGQGTYNSPLHF
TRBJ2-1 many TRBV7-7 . TGTGCTAGCAGCCTTAGTACCTACAATGAGCAGTTCTTC CASSLSTYNEQFF
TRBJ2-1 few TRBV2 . TGTGCCAGCGCATTCGGCAATGAGCAGTTCTTC CASAFGNEQFF
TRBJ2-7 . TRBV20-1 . TGCAGTGCTGATGTCGGACAGTTTTACGAGCAGTACTTC CSADVGQFYEQYF
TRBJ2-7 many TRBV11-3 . TGTGCCAGCAGCTTTGGTTTCGCCTACGAGCAGTACTTC CASSFGFAYEQYF
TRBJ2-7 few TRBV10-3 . TGTGCCATCAGTGAGTCGGGGGGTTACCTCTACGAGCAGTACTTC CAISESGGYLYEQYF
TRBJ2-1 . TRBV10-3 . TGTGCCATCAGTGATGGGGACGGGAATGAGCAGTTCTTC CAISDGDGNEQFF
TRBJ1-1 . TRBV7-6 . TGTGCCAGCAGCTTTTGGCAGGGGCGACGGGACACTGAAGCTTTCTTT CASSFWQGRRDTEAFF